The 27 T cell receptor beta chains below were found in one sample sequenced in a study of blood T cell repertoires in COVID-19. Produced via immunoSEQ multiplex PCR; TCRdb's table is partial and in-frame only. Of some 350,000 clones listed, approximately 88% were seen once; the top ten hold around 3%. The sample comprised peripheral blood. The origin of the receptors is a woman in her 30s with COVID-19, enrolled during active disease.

The V and J genes are TRBV19 and TRBJ2-2, with 7 positions matching TRBD2. From germline, CDR1 is LNHDA and CDR2 SQIVND (reference sequence). J gave up 0 bases and V 6 bases, and 7 bases lay outside the gene matches. The CDR3 is made up of 16 amino acids. CDR3 protein: CASSTPGLTNTGELFF. In nucleotides, the CDR3 is TGTGCCAGTAGCACCCCGGGACTAACGAACACCGGGGAGCTGTTTTTT.

The table lists this clone with a few counts. This rearrangement joins TRBV11-3 to TRBJ1-2; D uncertain. Germline V lookup: CDR1 SGHNT, CDR2 YENEEA. Trimming stripped 5 bases from V and 3 bases from J, with 10 bases between. This CDR3 contains 13 residues. CDR3 coding DNA: TGTGCCAGCAGCCACCTTCGGTACTATGGCTACACCTTC. Residues: CASSHLRYYGYTF.

The rearrangement joins TRBV7-2 to TRBJ1-2; D is perhaps TRBD1 (6 bases). The V end lost 1 base, the J end lost 0 bases, and 9 bases lay between the germline ends. This CDR3 contains 15 residues. Germline assignment: CDR1 SGHTA and CDR2 FQGNSA. CDR3 protein: CASSLDRATNYGYTF. The CDR3 coding sequence is TGTGCCAGCAGCTTAGACAGGGCTACTAACTATGGCTACACCTTC.

The V call is TRBV7-2, the J call TRBJ2-3, with unresolved D. The CDR3 sequence is 13 residues long. Germline CDR1 SGHTA, CDR2 FQGNSA. V was shortened by 1 base and J by 4 bases, with 6 bases between the two germline ends. CDR3 sequence reads: CASSLVYPDTQYF. CDR3 bases: TGTGCCAGCAGCTTAGTGTATCCAGATACGCAGTATTTT.

The V call is TRBV19, the J call TRBJ1-2; D might be TRBD1 (5 bases). The CDR3 has 14 residues. V gave up 3 bases and J gave up 6 bases, with 14 bases separating them. The germline gives CDR1 LNHDA, CDR2 SQIVND (reference sequence). The CDR3 nucleotides are TGTGCCAGTAGTATCCAGGGAATCCCGGATGGCTACACCTTC. Protein product: CASSIQGIPDGYTF. The whole variable domain, remainder taken from reference TRBV19 and TRBJ1-2, is DGGITQSPKYLFRKEGQNVTLSCEQNLNHDAMYWYRQDPGQGLRLIYYSQIVNDFQKGDIAEGYSVSREKKESFPLTVTSAQKNPTAFYLCASSIQGIPDGYTFGSGTRLTVV.

This chain links TRBV11-3 with TRBJ2-7; TRBD1 might be the D (6 bases). V was pared by 5 bases and J by 3 bases, with 17 bases between. The CDR3 runs 15 residues. The germline gives CDR1 SGHNT, CDR2 YENEEA. CDR3: CASSPRGQFIYEQYV. The DNA of the CDR3 is TGTGCCAGCAGCCCCCGGGGACAATTCATCTACGAGCAGTACGTC.

In the case of this clone: In the same sample, other DNA sequences code for this CDR3. This rearrangement joins TRBV16 to TRBJ1-5, with D tentatively TRBD1 (6 bases). The CDR3 sequence is 15 residues long. CDR1 is KGHSY, CDR2 FQNENV, per germline. Trimming removed 1 base at V and 4 bases at J, with 11 bases between. The CDR3 coding sequence is TGTGCCAGCAGCCAATTCGGGCAGGGGAATCAGCCCCAGCATTTT. This codes for CASSQFGQGNQPQHF.

This clone was seen only once. V usage is TRBV6-2 or TRBV6-3 and J usage is TRBJ2-5; TRBD2 might be the D (5 bases). The germline V gene encodes CDR1 MNHEY and CDR2 SVGEGT. The CDR3 is 15 amino acids. V lost 0 bases to trimming and J lost 5 bases, with 13 bases between them. CDR3 protein: CASSYSTMLAETQYF. The CDR3, as DNA: TGTGCCAGCAGTTACTCGACAATGCTAGCTGAGACCCAGTACTTC.

The CDR3 sequence: CASSFSRGEAFF. CDR3 nucleotide sequence: TGTGCCAGCAGCTTCTCTCGGGGGGAAGCTTTCTTT. This chain joins TRBV11-2 and TRBJ1-1, with D tentatively TRBD1 (5 bases). The CDR3 contains 12 residues. V was clipped by 3 bases and J by 8 bases, with 10 bases between them. Germline V gene data show CDR1 as SGHAT and CDR2 as FQNNGV.

The chain couples TRBV4-3 to TRBJ1-1; D is uncertain. From germline, CDR1 is LGHNA and CDR2 YSLEER. This CDR3 has 16 residues. V dropped 1 base and J dropped 1 base, with 13 bases sitting between them. The CDR3 DNA follows: TGCGCCAGCAGCCAAGGCAGCAGACTGCCGAACACTGAAGCTTTCTTT. Amino acid sequence: CASSQGSRLPNTEAFF.

The chain recombines TRBV6-1 with TRBJ1-4, with TRBD1 matching 10 bases. V was clipped by 1 base and J by 8 bases; unmatched bases: 4. The length of the CDR3 is 15 residues. Germline values: CDR1 MNHNS, CDR2 SASEGT. The DNA for the CDR3 is TGTGCCAGCAGTGAAGTGGGGACAGGGGTAGAAAAACTGTTTTTT. This translates into CASSEVGTGVEKLFF.

J is TRBJ2-1 and V is TRBV10-3; tentative D call: TRBD1 (5 bases). With 4 bases removed from V and 6 bases from J, the gap between germline ends came to 13 bases. From germline, CDR1 is ENHRY and CDR2 SYGVKD. CDR3 length: 14 residues. This CDR3 is CAISAVPGLNEQFF. In nucleotides, the CDR3 is TGTGCCATCAGTGCGGTTCCAGGGCTCAATGAGCAGTTCTTC.

This CDR3 is CASSPAGSGNTIYF. As DNA, the CDR3 is TGTGCCAGCAGCCCAGCGGGGTCCGGAAACACCATATATTTT. The chain carries TRBV7-2 and TRBJ1-3; D is unresolved. The ends were cut back, 5 bases at V and 4 bases at J, with 12 bases in the middle. CDR3 length: 14 residues. Per germline, CDR1 SGHTA and CDR2 FQGNSA. Full variable domain (missing parts from reference TRBV7-2 and TRBJ1-3): GAGVSQSPSNKVTEKGKDVELRCDPISGHTALYWYRQSLGQGLEFLIYFQGNSAPDKSGLPSDRFSAERTGGSVSTLTIQRTQQEDSAVYLCASSPAGSGNTIYFGEGSWLTVV.

The rearrangement uses TRBV4-3 and TRBJ2-7, with 13 positions matching TRBD2. The CDR3 is made up of 16 amino acids. With 6 bases clipped from V and 2 bases from J, the junction kept 7 bases outside the gene matches. CDR1 is LGHNA and CDR2 is YSLEER in the germline V gene. The CDR3, as DNA: TGCGCCAGCAGTCCCGGGACTAGCGGGGCAACCTACGAGCAGTACTTC. It yields the protein CASSPGTSGATYEQYF.

The V and J genes are TRBV12-3 or TRBV12-4 and TRBJ1-2; D remains ambiguous. The CDR3 extends over 12 amino acids. V lost 3 bases and J 7 bases, leaving 9 bases between the germline ends. CDR3 region: CASSLRAFGYTF. CDR3 DNA: TGTGCCAGCAGTTTGAGGGCGTTTGGCTACACCTTC.

The chain carries TRBV4-3 and TRBJ1-1, with 8 bases lining up with TRBD1. Germline CDR1 is LGHNA and CDR2 is YSLEER. The CDR3 has 14 amino acids. The trim removed 0 bases at V and 6 bases at J, leaving 3 bases unmatched. As DNA, the CDR3 is TGCGCCAGCAGCCAAGATTCAGGGGGCTCTGAAGCTTTCTTT. It translates to CASSQDSGGSEAFF.

This chain's CDR3 is CASSSGLAGYNEQFF. CDR3 nucleotide sequence: TGTGCCAGCAGCTCGGGACTAGCGGGTTACAATGAGCAGTTCTTC. The chain has TRBV5-4 and TRBJ2-1, with 12 bases lining up with TRBD2. The V gene end was trimmed by 3 bases and the J gene end by 4 bases; junction bases not matched to a gene: 2. Germline CDR1 SGHNT, CDR2 YYREEE (reference sequence). This CDR3 is built from 15 residues.

The chain has TRBV12-5 and TRBJ2-1; D is perhaps TRBD2 (6 bases). Germline V gene data show CDR1 as LGHNT and CDR2 as FRNRAP. The V gene lost 2 bases and the J gene lost 0 bases, with 17 bases spanning the gap. The CDR3 runs 18 residues. The DNA of the CDR3 is TGTGCTAGTGGTTTGTGGAGTGGCGGGACGAGCTCCTACAATGAGCAGTTCTTC. Translating it yields CASGLWSGGTSSYNEQFF.

The CDR3, as DNA: TGTGCCAGCAGCCCCCCTAGGTCGTCCAATGAGCAGTTCTTC. Translating it yields CASSPPRSSNEQFF. This chain links TRBV11-3 with TRBJ2-1, with D uncertain. CDR1 and CDR2 from the germline V gene are SGHNT and YENEEA. This CDR3 is 14 amino acids long. Trimming took 5 bases from V and 6 from J, leaving 14 bases between them.

V and J are TRBV29-1 and TRBJ1-2; weak D call: TRBD1 (6 bases). V shed 1 base and J shed 8 bases, with 11 bases lying between them. The V gene's germline CDR1 is SQVTM and CDR2 ANQGSEA. The CDR3 sequence is 12 residues long. CDR3 sequence reads: CSVEGGRKGYTF. The CDR3, as DNA: TGCAGCGTTGAAGGGGGGCGAAAAGGCTACACCTTC. Full variable domain (rest looked up from reference TRBV29-1 and TRBJ1-2): SAVISQKPSRDICQRGTSLTIQCQVDSQVTMMFWYRQQPGQSLTLIATANQGSEATYESGFVIDKFPISRPNLTFSTLTVSNMSPEDSSIYLCSVEGGRKGYTFGSGTRLTVV.

J is TRBJ2-7 and V is TRBV5-1; 7 positions agree with TRBD1. Germline CDR1 and CDR2: SGHRS and YFSETQ. The junction had 2 bases not matched to a gene; V was cut back by 0 bases and J by 2 bases. CDR3 length: 14 amino acids. CDR3 in DNA: TGCGCCAGCAGCTTGGAGACAGGGCCCTACGAGCAGTACGTC. Its translation: CASSLETGPYEQYV.

V is TRBV7-8 and J is TRBJ2-7, with D perhaps TRBD2 (6 bases). This CDR3 spans 14 amino acids. Trimming took off 5 bases at V and 4 bases at J, with 15 bases between the two ends. Germline-derived CDR1 and CDR2 are SGHVS and FQNEAQ. This chain's CDR3 is CASSPPGSGYEQYV. For the CDR3, the DNA is TGTGCCAGCAGCCCCCCAGGTAGCGGATACGAGCAGTACGTC.

A single count supports this clone. The J gene is TRBJ1-1, the V gene TRBV2; 8 positions match TRBD1. CDR3 length equals 15 residues. With 6 bases clipped from V and 10 bases from J, the junction kept 16 bases outside the gene matches. Per germline, CDR1 SNHLY and CDR2 FYNNEI. Written as DNA, the CDR3 is TGTGCCAGCAGCGACGATAGGACAGGGAGGGAGGGAGCTTTCTTT. This gives the protein CASSDDRTGREGAFF. Looking up the rest from reference TRBV2 and TRBJ1-1 gives the full variable domain: EPEVTQTPSHQVTQMGQEVILRCVPISNHLYFYWYRQILGQKVEFLVSFYNNEISEKSEIFDDQFSVERPDGSNFTLKIRSTKLEDSAMYFCASSDDRTGREGAFFGQGTRLTVV.

This clone has a single count. The genes are TRBV19 and TRBJ1-1; TRBD1 matches at 9 bases. Germline V CDR1 and CDR2: LNHDA, SQIVND (reference sequence). The junction had 5 bases not matched to a gene; V was cut back by 5 bases and J by 7 bases. The CDR3 length is 13 residues. CDR3 amino acids: CASSVTGGLEAFF. The CDR3 DNA reads as TGTGCCAGTAGTGTTACAGGGGGCCTTGAAGCTTTCTTT.

The CDR3 nucleotides read TGTGCCAGCAGCTTGAGTATGGCGGGAGTTGGAGAGACCCAGTACTTC. It specifies CASSLSMAGVGETQYF. The chain employs TRBV5-4 and TRBJ2-5, with 7 nucleotides matching TRBD2. The V and J ends lost 1 base and 4 bases, in that order; junction bases with no gene match: 10. The CDR3 consists of 16 residues. Germline V gene data show CDR1 as SGHNT and CDR2 as YYREEE (reference sequence). The variable domain in full, with the rest retrieved from reference TRBV5-4 and TRBJ2-5, is ETGVTQSPTHLIKTRGQQVTLRCSSQSGHNTVSWYQQALGQGPQFIFQYYREEENGRGNFPPRFSGLQFPNYSSELNVNALELDDSALYLCASSLSMAGVGETQYFGPGTRLLVL.

The chain employs TRBV7-9 and TRBJ2-7, with D perhaps TRBD1 (5 bases). Between the trimmed V and J ends, which lost 4 bases and 2 bases, there was a span of 9 bases. The CDR3 has 13 amino acids. From germline, CDR1 is SEHNR and CDR2 FQNEAQ (reference sequence). Here the CDR3 reads CASSSQGTYEQYV. The CDR3 DNA reads as TGTGCCAGCAGCTCTCAGGGAACCTACGAGCAGTACGTC.

The CDR3 region has the DNA TGCGCCAGCAGCCAAGTTATCGGGGGAAACACCATATATTTT. This translates into CASSQVIGGNTIYF. The V call is TRBV4-3, the J call TRBJ1-3; no definite D call. The CDR3 totals 14 residues. Germline values: CDR1 LGHNA, CDR2 YSLEER. V lost 1 base and J 4 bases, leaving 8 bases between the germline ends.